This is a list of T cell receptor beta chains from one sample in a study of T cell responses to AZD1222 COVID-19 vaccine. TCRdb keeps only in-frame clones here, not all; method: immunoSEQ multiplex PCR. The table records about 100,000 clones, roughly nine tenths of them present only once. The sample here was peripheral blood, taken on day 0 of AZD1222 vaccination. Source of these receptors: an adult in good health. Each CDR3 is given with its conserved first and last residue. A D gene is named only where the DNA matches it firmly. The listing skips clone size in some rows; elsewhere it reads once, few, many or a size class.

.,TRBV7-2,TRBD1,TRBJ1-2,CASSAQGDYGYTF,TGTGCCAGCAGCGCTCAGGGGGACTATGGCTACACCTTC
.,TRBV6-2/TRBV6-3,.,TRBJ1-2,CASSLGDGQNYGYTF,TGTGCCAGCAGTTTAGGGGACGGGCAAAACTATGGCTACACCTTC
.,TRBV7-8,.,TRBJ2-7,CASSLSGEQYF,TGTGCCAGCAGCTTATCAGGCGAGCAGTACTTC
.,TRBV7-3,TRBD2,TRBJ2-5,CASSPQAGVETQYF,TGTGCCAGCAGCCCCCAAGCGGGAGTTGAGACCCAGTACTTC
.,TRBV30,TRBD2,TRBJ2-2,CASGWNTGELFF,TGTGCTAGCGGGTGGAACACCGGGGAGCTGTTTTTT
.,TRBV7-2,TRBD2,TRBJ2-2,CASSAEGSGTVVRTGELFF,TGTGCCAGCAGCGCCGAAGGGAGCGGGACTGTAGTGAGAACCGGGGAGCTGTTTTTT
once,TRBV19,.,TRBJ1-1,CASSISGSTKNTEAFF,TGTGCCAGTAGTATTTCGGGGTCGACAAAGAACACTGAAGCTTTCTTT
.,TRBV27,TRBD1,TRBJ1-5,CASSLSEGASNQPQHF,TGTGCCAGCAGTTTATCGGAGGGGGCGAGCAATCAGCCCCAGCATTTT
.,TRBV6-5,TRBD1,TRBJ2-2,CAGTRQGLAGELFF,TGTGCCGGCACCCGACAGGGATTAGCCGGGGAGCTGTTTTTT
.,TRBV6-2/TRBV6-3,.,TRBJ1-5,CASSPGQPAWLPQHF,TGTGCCAGCAGCCCCGGCCAGCCCGCCTGGTTGCCCCAGCATTTT
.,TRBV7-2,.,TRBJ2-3,CASSLLAGFGVTQYF,TGTGCCAGCAGCTTACTAGCAGGATTCGGGGTTACGCAGTATTTT
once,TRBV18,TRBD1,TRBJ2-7,CASSPRTGLSYEQYF,TGTGCCAGCTCACCAAGGACAGGGCTTTCCTACGAGCAGTACTTC
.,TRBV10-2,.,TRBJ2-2,CASSAEPGYSPTGELFF,TGCGCCAGCAGTGCGGAACCTGGGTACAGTCCCACCGGGGAGCTGTTTTTT
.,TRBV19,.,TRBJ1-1,CASSSEGQLNTEAFF,TGTGCCAGTAGTTCTGAAGGACAGTTGAACACTGAAGCTTTCTTT
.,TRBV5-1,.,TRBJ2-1,CASSQGIAPFEQFF,TGCGCCAGCAGCCAGGGGATAGCCCCCTTTGAACAGTTCTTC
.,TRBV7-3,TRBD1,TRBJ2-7,CASSFLPGTASYEQYF,TGTGCCAGCAGCTTCCTCCCGGGGACAGCCTCCTACGAGCAGTACTTC
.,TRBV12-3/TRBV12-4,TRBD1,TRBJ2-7,CASSLASGGEQYF,TGTGCCAGCAGTTTAGCATCAGGGGGCGAGCAGTACTTC
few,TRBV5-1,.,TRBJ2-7,CASSLEAFYEQYF,TGCGCCAGCAGCTTGGAAGCCTTCTACGAGCAGTACTTC
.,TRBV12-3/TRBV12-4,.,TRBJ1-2,CASSTARSDGYTF,TGTGCCAGCAGTACCGCCCGCTCAGATGGCTACACCTTC
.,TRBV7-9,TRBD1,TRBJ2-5,CASSLQTGGETQYF,TGTGCCAGCAGCCTCCAGACAGGGGGAGAGACCCAGTACTTC
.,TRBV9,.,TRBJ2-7,CASSVGGDSSYEQYF,TGTGCCAGCAGCGTAGGAGGGGATAGCTCCTACGAGCAGTACTTC
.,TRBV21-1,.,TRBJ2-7,CASSKTSGFMYEQYF,TGTGCCAGCAGCAAGACTAGCGGGTTTATGTACGAGCAGTACTTC
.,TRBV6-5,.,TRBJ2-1,CASSSTLALRGNEQFF,TGTGCCAGCAGTTCAACTCTAGCGTTGCGGGGCAATGAGCAGTTCTTC
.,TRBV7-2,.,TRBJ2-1,CASSLVAGAYHNEQFF,TGTGCCAGCAGCTTAGTGGCAGGGGCCTACCACAATGAGCAGTTCTTC